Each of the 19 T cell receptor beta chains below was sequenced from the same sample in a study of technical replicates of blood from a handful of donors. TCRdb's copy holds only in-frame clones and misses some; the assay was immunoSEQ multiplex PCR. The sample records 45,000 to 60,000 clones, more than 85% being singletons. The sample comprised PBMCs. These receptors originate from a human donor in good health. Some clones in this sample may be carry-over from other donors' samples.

In nucleotides, the CDR3 is TGTGCCAGCAGCTTATTCTCCAGGGGCACCGGGGAGCTGTTTTTT. Amino acid sequence: CASSLFSRGTGELFF. The chain uses TRBV11-1 and TRBJ2-2; weak D call: TRBD1 (6 bases). The CDR3 is made up of 15 amino acids. The germline V gene encodes CDR1 SGHAT and CDR2 FQDESV (reference sequence). Deletions cut 2 bases from V and 4 bases from J, with 11 bases between.

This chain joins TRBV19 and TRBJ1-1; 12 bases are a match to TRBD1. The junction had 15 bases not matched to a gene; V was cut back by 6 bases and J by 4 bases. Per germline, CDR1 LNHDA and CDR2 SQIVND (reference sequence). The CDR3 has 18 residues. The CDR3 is CASSHYQGQGAQGTEAFF. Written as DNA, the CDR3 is TGTGCCAGTAGCCATTACCAGGGACAGGGGGCGCAGGGCACTGAAGCTTTCTTT.

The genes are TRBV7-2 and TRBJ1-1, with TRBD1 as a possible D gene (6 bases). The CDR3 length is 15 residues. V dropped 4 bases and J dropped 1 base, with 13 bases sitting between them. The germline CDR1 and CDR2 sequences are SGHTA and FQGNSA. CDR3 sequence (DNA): TGTGCCAGCAGCTATCAGGGGTTTGGGAACACTGAAGCTTTCTTT. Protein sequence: CASSYQGFGNTEAFF. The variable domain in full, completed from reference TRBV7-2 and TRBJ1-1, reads GAGVSQSPSNKVTEKGKDVELRCDPISGHTALYWYRQSLGQGLEFLIYFQGNSAPDKSGLPSDRFSAERTGGSVSTLTIQRTQQEDSAVYLCASSYQGFGNTEAFFGQGTRLTVV.

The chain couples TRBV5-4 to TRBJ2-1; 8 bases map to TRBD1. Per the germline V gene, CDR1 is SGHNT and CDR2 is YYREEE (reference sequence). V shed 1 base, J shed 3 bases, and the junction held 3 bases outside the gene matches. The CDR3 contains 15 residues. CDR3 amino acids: CASSLKTGGYNEQFF. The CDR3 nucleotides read TGTGCCAGCAGCTTGAAAACAGGGGGCTACAATGAGCAGTTCTTC.

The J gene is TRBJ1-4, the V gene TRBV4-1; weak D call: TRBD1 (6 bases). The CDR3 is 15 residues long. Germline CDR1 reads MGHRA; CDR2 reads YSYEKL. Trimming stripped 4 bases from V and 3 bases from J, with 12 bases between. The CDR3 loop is CASSRQGSPNEKLFF. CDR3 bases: TGCGCCAGCAGCCGTCAGGGGTCTCCTAATGAAAAACTGTTTTTT.

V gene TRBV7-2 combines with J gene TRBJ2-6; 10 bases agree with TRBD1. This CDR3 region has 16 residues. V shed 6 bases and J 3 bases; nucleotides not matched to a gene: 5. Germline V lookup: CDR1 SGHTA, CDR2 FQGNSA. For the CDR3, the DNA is TGTGCCAGCAGACCGACAGGGGGCGGTGGGGCCAACGTCCTGACTTTC. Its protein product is CASRPTGGGGANVLTF.

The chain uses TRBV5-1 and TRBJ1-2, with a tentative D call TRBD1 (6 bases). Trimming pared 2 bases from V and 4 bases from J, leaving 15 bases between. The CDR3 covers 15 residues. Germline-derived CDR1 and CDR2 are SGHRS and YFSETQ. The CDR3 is CASSLHSTGFYGYTF. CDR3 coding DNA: TGCGCCAGCAGCTTACACTCGACAGGATTCTATGGCTACACCTTC.

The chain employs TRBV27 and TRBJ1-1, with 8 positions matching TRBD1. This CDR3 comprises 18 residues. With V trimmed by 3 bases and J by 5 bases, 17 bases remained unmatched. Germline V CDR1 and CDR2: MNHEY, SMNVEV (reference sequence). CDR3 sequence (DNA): TGTGCCAGCAGTTTCCGGCTCGGGACAGGAGTCTCCCGAACTGAAGCTTTCTTT. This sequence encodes CASSFRLGTGVSRTEAFF.

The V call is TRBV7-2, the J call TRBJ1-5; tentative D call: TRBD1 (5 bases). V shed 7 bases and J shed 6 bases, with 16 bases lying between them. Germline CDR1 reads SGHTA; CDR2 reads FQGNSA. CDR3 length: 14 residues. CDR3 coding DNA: TGTGCCAGCACCGTGGGGGGGTCGGGTCAGCCCCAGCATTTT. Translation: CASTVGGSGQPQHF. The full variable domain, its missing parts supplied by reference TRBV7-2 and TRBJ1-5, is GAGVSQSPSNKVTEKGKDVELRCDPISGHTALYWYRQSLGQGLEFLIYFQGNSAPDKSGLPSDRFSAERTGGSVSTLTIQRTQQEDSAVYLCASTVGGSGQPQHFGDGTRLSIL.

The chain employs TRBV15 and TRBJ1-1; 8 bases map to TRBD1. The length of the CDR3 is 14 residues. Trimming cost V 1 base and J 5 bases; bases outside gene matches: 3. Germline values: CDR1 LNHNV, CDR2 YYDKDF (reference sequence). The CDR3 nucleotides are TGTGCCACCAGCAGAGGGACAGGGTTGACTGAAGCTTTCTTT. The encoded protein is CATSRGTGLTEAFF.

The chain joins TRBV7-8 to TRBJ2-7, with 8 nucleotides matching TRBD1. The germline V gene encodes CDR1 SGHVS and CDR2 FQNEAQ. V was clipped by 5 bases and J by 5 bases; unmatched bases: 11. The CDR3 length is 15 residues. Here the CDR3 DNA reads TGTGCCAGCAGCCCATTGGACAGGGTTCGGGACGAGCAGTACTTC. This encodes CASSPLDRVRDEQYF.

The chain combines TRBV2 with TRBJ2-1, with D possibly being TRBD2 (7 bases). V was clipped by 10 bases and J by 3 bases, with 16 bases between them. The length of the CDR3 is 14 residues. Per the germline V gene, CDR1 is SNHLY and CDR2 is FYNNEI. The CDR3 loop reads CATLRGGNYNEQFF. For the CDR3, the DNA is TGTGCCACCCTAAGGGGGGGTAACTACAATGAGCAGTTCTTC.

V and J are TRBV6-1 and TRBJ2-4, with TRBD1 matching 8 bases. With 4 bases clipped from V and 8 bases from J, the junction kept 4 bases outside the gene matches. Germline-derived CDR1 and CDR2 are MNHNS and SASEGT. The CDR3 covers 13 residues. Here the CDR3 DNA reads TGTGCCAGCAGTGTTTCAGGGGGCGACATTCAGTACTTC. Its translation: CASSVSGGDIQYF.

The CDR3 nucleotides are TGTGCCAGCAGCTTATACCAGGGATCCGACACGTACTTC. Its translation is CASSLYQGSDTYF. J is TRBJ2-7 and V is TRBV7-8, with D possibly matching TRBD1 (5 bases). V was cut by 2 bases and J by 12 bases, with 17 bases left in between. The germline CDR1 and CDR2 sequences are SGHVS and FQNEAQ. The CDR3 is 13 amino acids.

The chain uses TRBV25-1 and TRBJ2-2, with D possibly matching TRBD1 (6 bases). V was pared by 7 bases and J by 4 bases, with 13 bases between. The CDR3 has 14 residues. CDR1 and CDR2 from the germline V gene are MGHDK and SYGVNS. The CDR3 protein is CASTTGWGTGELFF. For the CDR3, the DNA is TGTGCCAGCACCACAGGGTGGGGCACCGGGGAGCTGTTTTTT.

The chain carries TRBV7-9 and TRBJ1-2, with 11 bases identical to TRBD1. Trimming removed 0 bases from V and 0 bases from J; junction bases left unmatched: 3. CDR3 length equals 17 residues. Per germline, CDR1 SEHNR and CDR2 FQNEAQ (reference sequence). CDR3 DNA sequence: TGTGCCAGCAGCTTAGCGGGGACAGGGGGAGCTAACTATGGCTACACCTTC. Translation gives CASSLAGTGGANYGYTF.

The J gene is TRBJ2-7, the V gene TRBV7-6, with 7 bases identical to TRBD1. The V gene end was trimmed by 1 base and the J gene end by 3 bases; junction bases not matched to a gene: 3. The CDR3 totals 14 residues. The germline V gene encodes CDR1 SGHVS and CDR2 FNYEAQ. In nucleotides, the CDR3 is TGTGCCAGCAGCTTAGAGACAGGGATCTACGAGCAGTACTTC. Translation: CASSLETGIYEQYF. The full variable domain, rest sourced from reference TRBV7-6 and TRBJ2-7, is GAGVSQSPRYKVTKRGQDVALRCDPISGHVSLYWYRQALGQGPEFLTYFNYEAQQDKSGLPNDRFSAERPEGSISTLTIQRTEQRDSAMYRCASSLETGIYEQYFGPGTRLTVT.

This CDR3 reads CASTRDRNTEAFF. DNA for the CDR3: TGTGCCAGCACCAGGGACAGGAACACTGAAGCTTTCTTT. The chain links TRBV6-1 to TRBJ1-1, with 7 positions matching TRBD1. Unmatched junction bases numbered 3, after V lost 7 bases and J lost 1 base. The CDR3 totals 13 residues. Germline V CDR1 and CDR2: MNHNS, SASEGT.

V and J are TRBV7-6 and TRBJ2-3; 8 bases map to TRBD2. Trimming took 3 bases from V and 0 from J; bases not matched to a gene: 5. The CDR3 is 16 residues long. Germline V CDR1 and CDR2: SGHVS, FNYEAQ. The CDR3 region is CASSLFRGGSTDTQYF. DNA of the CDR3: TGTGCCAGCAGCTTGTTTCGGGGGGGAAGCACAGATACGCAGTATTTT.